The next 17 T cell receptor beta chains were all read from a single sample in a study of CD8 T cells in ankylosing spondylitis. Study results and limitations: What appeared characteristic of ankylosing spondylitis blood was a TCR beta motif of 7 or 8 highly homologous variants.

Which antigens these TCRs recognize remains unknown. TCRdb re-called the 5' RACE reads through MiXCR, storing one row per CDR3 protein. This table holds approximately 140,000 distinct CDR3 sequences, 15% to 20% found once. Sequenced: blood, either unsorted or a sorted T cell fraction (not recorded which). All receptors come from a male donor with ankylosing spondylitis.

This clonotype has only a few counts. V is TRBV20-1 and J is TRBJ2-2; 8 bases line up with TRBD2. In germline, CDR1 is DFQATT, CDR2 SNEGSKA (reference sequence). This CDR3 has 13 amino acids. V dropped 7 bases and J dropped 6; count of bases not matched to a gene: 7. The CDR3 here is CSVFSGSSGELFF. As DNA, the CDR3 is TGCAGTGTATTCAGCGGGAGCTCCGGGGAGCTGTTTTTT.

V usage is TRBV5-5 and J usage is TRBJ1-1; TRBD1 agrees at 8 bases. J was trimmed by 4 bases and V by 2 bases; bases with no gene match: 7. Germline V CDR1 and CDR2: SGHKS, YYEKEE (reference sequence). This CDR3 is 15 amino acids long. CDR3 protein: CASSLRTGSSTEAFF. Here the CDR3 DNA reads TGTGCCAGCAGCTTAAGGACAGGGAGCAGCACTGAAGCTTTCTTT.

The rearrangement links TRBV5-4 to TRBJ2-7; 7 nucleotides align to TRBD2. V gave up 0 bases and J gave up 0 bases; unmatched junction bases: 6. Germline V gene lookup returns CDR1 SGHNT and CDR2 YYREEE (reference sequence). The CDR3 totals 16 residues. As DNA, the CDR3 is TGTGCCAGCAGCTTGGGATCCCTAGCGGCCTCCTACGAGCAGTACTTC. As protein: CASSLGSLAASYEQYF.

CDR3 amino acids: CASSLNNSPYEQYF. CDR3 nucleotides: TGTGCCAGCAGCTTGAATAACTCTCCCTACGAGCAGTACTTC. J is TRBJ2-7 and V is TRBV5-5, with unresolved D. This CDR3 is built from 14 residues. V dropped 1 base and J dropped 2 bases, with 10 bases sitting between them. Germline V gene lookup returns CDR1 SGHKS and CDR2 YYEKEE (reference sequence).

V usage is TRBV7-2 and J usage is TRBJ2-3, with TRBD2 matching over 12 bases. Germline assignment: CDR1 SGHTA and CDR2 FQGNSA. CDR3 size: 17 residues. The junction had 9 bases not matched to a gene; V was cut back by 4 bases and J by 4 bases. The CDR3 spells CASSWSRLAGVPDTQYF. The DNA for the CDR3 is TGTGCCAGCAGCTGGAGTCGACTAGCGGGAGTCCCAGATACGCAGTATTTT.

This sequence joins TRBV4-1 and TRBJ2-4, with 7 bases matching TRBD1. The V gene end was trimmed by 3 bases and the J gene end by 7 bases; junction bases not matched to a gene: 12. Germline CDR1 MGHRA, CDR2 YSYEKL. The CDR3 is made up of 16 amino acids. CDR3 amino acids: CASSQSQVGGGNIQYF. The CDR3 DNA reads TGCGCCAGCAGCCAGTCCCAGGTAGGGGGCGGGAACATTCAGTACTTC.

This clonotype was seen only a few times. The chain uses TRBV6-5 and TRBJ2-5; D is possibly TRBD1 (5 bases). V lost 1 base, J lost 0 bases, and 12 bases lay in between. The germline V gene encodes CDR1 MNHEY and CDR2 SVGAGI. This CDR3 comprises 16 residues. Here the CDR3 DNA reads TGTGCCAGCAGTTACTTCCCTACAGGAAACCAAGAGACCCAGTACTTC. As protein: CASSYFPTGNQETQYF.

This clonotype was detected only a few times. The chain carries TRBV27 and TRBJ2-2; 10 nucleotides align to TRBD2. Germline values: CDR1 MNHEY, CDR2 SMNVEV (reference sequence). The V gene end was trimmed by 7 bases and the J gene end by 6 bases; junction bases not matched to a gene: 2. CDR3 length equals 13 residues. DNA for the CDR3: TGTGCCAGCACTCTAGCGGGGGCCGGGGAGCTGTTTTTT. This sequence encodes CASTLAGAGELFF.

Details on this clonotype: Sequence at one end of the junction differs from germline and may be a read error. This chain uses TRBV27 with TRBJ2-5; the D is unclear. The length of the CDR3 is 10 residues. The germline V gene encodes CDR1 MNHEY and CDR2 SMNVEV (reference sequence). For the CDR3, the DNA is TGTGCCAGCGGGGAAGAGGCCCAGTACTTC. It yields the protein CASGEEAQYF.

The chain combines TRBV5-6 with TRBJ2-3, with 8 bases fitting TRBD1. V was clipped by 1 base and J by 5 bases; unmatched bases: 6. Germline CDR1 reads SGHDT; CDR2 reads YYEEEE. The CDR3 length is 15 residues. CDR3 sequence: CASSLTRQGLDTQYF. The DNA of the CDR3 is TGTGCCAGCAGCTTGACGAGACAGGGGTTAGATACGCAGTATTTT.

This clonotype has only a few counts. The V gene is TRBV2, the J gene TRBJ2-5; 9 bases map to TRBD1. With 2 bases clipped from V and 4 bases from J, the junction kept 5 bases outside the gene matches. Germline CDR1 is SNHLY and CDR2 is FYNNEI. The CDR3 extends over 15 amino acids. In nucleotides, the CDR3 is TGTGCCAGCAGTGAACGGACAGGGGTGCGAGAGACCCAGTACTTC. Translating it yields CASSERTGVRETQYF.

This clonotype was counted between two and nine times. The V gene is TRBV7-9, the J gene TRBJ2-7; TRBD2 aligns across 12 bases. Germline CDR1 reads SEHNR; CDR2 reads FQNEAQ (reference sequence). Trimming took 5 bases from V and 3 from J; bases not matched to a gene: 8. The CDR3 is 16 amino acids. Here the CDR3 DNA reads TGTGCCAGCAGCCCCGGACTAGCGGGAAAGTACTACGAGCAGTACTTC. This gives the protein CASSPGLAGKYYEQYF.

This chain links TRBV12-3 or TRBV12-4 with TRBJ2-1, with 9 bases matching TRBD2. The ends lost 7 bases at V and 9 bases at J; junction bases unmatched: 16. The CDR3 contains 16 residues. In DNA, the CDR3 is TGTGCCAGCACCACAGAAAGGATAGCGGGAGATCCTGAGCAGTTCTTC. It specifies CASTTERIAGDPEQFF.

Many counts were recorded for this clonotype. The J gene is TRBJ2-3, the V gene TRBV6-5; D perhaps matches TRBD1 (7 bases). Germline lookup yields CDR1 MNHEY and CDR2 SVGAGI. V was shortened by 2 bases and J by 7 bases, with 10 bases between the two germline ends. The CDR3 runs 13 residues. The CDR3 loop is CASSYQGGNTQYF. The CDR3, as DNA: TGTGCCAGCAGTTACCAGGGGGGTAATACGCAGTATTTT.

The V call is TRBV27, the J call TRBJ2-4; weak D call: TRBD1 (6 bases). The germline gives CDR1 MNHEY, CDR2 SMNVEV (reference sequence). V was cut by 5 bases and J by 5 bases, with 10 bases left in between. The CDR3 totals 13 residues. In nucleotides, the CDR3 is TGTGCCAGCAGTCTCAGGGGTGAAAACATTCAGTACTTC. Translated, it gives CASSLRGENIQYF.

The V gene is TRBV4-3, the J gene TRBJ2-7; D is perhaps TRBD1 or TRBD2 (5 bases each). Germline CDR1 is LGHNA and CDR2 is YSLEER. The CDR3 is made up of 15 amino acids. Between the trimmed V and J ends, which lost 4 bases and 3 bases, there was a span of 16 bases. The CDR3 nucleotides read TGCGCCAGCAGCCCCAGCTTCGGGGCGTTCTACGAGCAGTACTTC. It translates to CASSPSFGAFYEQYF.

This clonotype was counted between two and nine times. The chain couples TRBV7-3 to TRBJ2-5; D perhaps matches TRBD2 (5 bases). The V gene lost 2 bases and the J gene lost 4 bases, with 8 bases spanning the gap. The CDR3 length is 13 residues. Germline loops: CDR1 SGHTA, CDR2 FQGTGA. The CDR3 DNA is TGTGCCAGCAGCTTATTGGGGAGAGAGACCCAGTACTTC. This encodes CASSLLGRETQYF. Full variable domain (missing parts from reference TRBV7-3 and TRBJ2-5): GAGVSQTPSNKVTEKGKYVELRCDPISGHTALYWYRQSLGQGPEFLIYFQGTGAADDSGLPNDRFFAVRPEGSVSTLKIQRTERGDSAVYLCASSLLGRETQYFGPGTRLLVL.